One and the same sample provided the 7 T cell receptor beta chains below, sequenced in a study of shared T cell receptors in the human thymus. Method: immunoSEQ multiplex PCR; TCRdb's copy keeps in-frame clones and lacks some. The top ten clones hold less than 0.04% of a sample with tens of thousands of clones, nearly 95% of them seen once. Sequencing was performed on thymocytes. The receptors here all came from a human donor.

The chain couples TRBV18 to TRBJ1-6; weak D call: TRBD1 (5 bases). V dropped 4 bases and J dropped 3 bases, with 7 bases sitting between them. This CDR3 has 14 residues. Germline CDR1 KGHSH, CDR2 LQKENI. This chain's CDR3 is CASSRGGYNSPLHF. CDR3 in DNA: TGTGCCAGCTCACGGGGGGGCTATAATTCACCCCTCCACTTT.

The chain joins TRBV5-6 to TRBJ2-3, with D unclear. The CDR3 is made up of 14 amino acids. Germline CDR1 and CDR2: SGHDT and YYEEEE. V gave up 0 bases and J gave up 5 bases, with 10 bases separating them. As DNA, the CDR3 is TGTGCCAGCAGCTTGGCCCGGAGCCTAGATACGCAGTATTTT. As protein: CASSLARSLDTQYF.

This chain links TRBV6-4 with TRBJ2-3, with 11 bases matching TRBD2. The CDR3 runs to 15 residues. The germline V gene has CDR1 MRHNA and CDR2 SNTAGT. Trimming took 6 bases from V and 10 from J; bases not matched to a gene: 12. CDR3 in amino acids: CASRRTSGSLGSQYF. The CDR3 nucleotides are TGTGCCAGCAGAAGGACTAGCGGGTCCCTCGGTTCGCAGTATTTT.

V is TRBV6-1 and J is TRBJ1-5; maybe TRBD1 (5 bases). This CDR3 comprises 20 residues. V lost 4 bases, J lost 0 bases, and 25 bases lay in between. CDR1 is MNHNS, CDR2 SASEGT, per germline. The CDR3 here is CASSAGGGTGRRYSNQPQHF. CDR3 bases: TGTGCCAGCAGTGCTGGGGGTGGCACGGGACGGAGGTATAGCAATCAGCCCCAGCATTTT.

V and J are TRBV6-4 and TRBJ2-7; TRBD2 aligns across 8 bases. CDR1 is MRHNA and CDR2 is SNTAGT in the germline V gene. The CDR3 runs to 13 residues. V was pared by 8 bases and J by 3 bases, with 6 bases of the junction left unmatched. The CDR3 is CASGKAGVYEQYF. CDR3 DNA: TGTGCCAGCGGTAAAGCGGGGGTCTACGAGCAGTACTTC.

J is TRBJ2-2 and V is TRBV7-8; D not certain. The CDR3 loop spans 13 amino acids. Trimming removed 2 bases from V and 4 bases from J, with 5 bases in between. CDR1 and CDR2 from the germline V gene are SGHVS and FQNEAQ. The CDR3 spells CASSLSSTGELFF. DNA for the CDR3: TGTGCCAGCAGCTTAAGCTCCACCGGGGAGCTGTTTTTT.

The V call is TRBV5-1, the J call TRBJ2-1; 10 bases agree with TRBD2. With 4 bases clipped from V and 0 bases from J, the junction kept 10 bases outside the gene matches. The CDR3 contains 18 residues. Looked up from germline, CDR1 is SGHRS and CDR2 is YFSETQ. The CDR3: CASSILTSGVTSYNEQFF. CDR3 nucleotide sequence: TGCGCCAGCAGCATCCTTACTAGCGGGGTAACCTCCTACAATGAGCAGTTCTTC.